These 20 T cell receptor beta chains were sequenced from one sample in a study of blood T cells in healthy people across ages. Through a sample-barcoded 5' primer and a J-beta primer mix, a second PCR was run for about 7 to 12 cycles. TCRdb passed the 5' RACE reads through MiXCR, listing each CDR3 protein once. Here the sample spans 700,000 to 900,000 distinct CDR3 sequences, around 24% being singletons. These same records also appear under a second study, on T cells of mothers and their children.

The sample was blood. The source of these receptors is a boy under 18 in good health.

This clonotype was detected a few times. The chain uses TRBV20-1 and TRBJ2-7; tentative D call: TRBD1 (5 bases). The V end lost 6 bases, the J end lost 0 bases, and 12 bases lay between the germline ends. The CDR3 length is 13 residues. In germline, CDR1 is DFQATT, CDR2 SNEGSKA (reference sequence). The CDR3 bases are TGCAGTGCCCGTGGGGCAAACTCCTACGAGCAGTACTTC. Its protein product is CSARGANSYEQYF.

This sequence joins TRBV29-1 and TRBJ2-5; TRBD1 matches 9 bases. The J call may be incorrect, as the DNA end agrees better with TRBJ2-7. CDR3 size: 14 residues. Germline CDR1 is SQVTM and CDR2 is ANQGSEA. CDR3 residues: CSVEDRGQGYEQYF. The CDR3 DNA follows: TGCAGCGTTGAGGATCGGGGACAGGGCTACGAGCAGTACTTC.

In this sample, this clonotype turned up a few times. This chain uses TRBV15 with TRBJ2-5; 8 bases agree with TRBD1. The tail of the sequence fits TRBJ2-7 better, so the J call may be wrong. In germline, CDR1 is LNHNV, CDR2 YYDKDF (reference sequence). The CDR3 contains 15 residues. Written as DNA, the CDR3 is TGTGCCACCAGCAGAGATGGACAGGGAACCTACGAGCAGTACTTC. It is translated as CATSRDGQGTYEQYF.

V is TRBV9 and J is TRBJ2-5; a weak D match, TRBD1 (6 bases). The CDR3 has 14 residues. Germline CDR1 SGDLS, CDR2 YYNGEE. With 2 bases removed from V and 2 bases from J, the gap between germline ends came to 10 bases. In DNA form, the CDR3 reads TGTGCCAGCAGCGTCACAGGGCGACAAGAGACCCAGTACTTC. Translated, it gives CASSVTGRQETQYF.

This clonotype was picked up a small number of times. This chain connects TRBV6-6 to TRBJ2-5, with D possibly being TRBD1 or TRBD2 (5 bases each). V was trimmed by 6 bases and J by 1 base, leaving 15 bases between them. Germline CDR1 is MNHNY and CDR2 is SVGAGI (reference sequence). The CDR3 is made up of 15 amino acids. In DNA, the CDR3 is TGTGCCAGCAGCCACCAAGGGACGGGCCAAGAGACCCAGTACTTC. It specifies CASSHQGTGQETQYF.

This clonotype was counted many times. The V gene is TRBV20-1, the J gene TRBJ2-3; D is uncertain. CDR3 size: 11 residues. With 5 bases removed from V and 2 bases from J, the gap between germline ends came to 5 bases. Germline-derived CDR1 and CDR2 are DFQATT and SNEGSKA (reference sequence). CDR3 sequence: CSALDTDTQYF. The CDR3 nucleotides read TGCAGTGCTCTGGACACAGATACGCAGTATTTT.

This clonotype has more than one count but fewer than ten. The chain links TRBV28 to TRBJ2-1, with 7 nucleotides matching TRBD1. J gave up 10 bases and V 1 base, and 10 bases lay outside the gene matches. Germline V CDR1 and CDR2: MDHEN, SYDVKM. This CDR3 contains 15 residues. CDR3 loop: CASSLLRGRQVEQFF. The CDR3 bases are TGTGCCAGCAGTTTATTGAGGGGGCGGCAGGTCGAGCAGTTCTTC.

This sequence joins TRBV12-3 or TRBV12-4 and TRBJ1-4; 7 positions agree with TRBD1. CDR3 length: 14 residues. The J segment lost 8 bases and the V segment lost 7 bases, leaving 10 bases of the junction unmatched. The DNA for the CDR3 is TGTGCCAGCACCTTACAGGGGACTAGGGAAAAACTGTTTTTT. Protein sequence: CASTLQGTREKLFF.

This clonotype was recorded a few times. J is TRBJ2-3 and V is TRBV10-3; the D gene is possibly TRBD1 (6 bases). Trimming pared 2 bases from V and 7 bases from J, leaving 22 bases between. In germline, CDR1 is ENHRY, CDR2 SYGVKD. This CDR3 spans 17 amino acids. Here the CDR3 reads CAISEGGPQTYSNTQYF. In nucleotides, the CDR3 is TGTGCCATCAGTGAGGGGGGCCCCCAAACGTATTCGAATACGCAGTATTTT.

CDR3 protein: CAISESLAGETQYF. DNA of the CDR3: TGTGCCATCAGTGAGTCGCTAGCGGGAGAGACCCAGTACTTC. The V gene is TRBV10-3, the J gene TRBJ2-5; 8 bases are shared with TRBD2. This CDR3 is built from 14 residues. V lost 0 bases, J lost 4 bases, and 1 base stayed unmatched. Germline V lookup: CDR1 ENHRY, CDR2 SYGVKD.

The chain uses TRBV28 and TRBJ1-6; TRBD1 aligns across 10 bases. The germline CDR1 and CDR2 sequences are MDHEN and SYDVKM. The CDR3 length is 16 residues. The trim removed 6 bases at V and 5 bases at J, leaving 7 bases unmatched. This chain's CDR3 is CASRRQGAENNSPLHF. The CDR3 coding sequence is TGTGCCAGCAGGCGACAGGGGGCGGAAAATAATTCACCCCTCCACTTT.

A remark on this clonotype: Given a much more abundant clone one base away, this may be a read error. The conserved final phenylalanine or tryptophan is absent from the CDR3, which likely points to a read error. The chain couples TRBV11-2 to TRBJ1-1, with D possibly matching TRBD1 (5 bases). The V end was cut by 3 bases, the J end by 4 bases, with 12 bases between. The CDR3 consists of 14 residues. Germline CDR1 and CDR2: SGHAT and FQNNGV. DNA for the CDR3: TGTGCCAGCAGCTTGAGAGGTGGGGGCACTGAAGCTTTCTCT. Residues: CASSLRGGGTEAFS.

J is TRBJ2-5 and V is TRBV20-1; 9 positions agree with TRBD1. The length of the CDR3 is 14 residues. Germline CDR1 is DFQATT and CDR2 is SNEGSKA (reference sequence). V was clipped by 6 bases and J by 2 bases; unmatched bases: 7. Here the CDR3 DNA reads TGCAGTGCAAGGGGACAGGGACGACAAGAGACCCAGTACTTC. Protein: CSARGQGRQETQYF.

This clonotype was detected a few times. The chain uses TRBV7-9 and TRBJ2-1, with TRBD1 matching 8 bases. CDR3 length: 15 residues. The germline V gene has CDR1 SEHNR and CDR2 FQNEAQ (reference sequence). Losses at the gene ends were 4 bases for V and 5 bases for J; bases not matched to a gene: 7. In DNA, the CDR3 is TGTGCCAGCAGCTCGGGGACAGGCGGAAACAATGAGCAGTTCTTC. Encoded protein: CASSSGTGGNNEQFF.

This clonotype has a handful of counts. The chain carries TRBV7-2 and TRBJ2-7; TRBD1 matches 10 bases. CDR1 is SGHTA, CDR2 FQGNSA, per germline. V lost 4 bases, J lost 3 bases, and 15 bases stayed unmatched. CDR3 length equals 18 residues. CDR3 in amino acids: CASSSTPRGGQGGYEQYF. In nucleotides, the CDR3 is TGTGCCAGCAGCTCTACCCCCAGGGGAGGACAGGGGGGCTACGAGCAGTACTTC.

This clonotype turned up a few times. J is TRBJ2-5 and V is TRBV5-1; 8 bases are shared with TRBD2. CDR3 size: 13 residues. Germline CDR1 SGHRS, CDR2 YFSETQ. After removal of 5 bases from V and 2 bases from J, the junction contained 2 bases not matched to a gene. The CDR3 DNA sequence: TGCGCCAGCAGGGAGCGGGGGCAAGAGACCCAGTACTTC. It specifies CASRERGQETQYF. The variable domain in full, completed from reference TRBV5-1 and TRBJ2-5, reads KAGVTQTPRYLIKTRGQQVTLSCSPISGHRSVSWYQQTPGQGLQFLFEYFSETQRNKGNFPGRFSGRQFSNSRSEMNVSTLELGDSALYLCASRERGQETQYFGPGTRLLVL.

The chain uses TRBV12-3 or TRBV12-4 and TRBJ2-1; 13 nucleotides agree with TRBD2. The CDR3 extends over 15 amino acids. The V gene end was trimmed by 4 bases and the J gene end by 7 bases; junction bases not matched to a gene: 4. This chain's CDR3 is CASSSGTSGVNEQFF. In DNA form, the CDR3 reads TGTGCCAGCAGTTCCGGGACTAGCGGGGTTAATGAGCAGTTCTTC.

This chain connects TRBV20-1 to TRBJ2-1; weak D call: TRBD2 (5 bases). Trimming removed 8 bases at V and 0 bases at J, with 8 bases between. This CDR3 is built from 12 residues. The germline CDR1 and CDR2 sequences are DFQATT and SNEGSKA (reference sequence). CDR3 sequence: CSPGSSYNEQFF. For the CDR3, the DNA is TGCAGTCCGGGGAGCTCCTACAATGAGCAGTTCTTC.

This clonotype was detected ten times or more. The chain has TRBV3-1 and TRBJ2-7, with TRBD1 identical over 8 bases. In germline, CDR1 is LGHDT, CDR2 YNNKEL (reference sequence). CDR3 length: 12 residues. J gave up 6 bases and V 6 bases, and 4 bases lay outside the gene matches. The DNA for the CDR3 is TGTGCCAGCAGGGGGACAGGCCGCGAGCAGTACTTC. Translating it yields CASRGTGREQYF.

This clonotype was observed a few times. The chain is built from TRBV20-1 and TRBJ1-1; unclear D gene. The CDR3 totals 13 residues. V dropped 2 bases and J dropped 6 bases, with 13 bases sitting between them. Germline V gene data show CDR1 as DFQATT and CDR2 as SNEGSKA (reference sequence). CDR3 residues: CSARLTGYAEAFF. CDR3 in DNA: TGCAGTGCTAGACTTACGGGGTACGCTGAAGCTTTCTTT.